This is a list of T cell receptor beta chains from one sample in a study of T cells after yellow fever vaccination. Each CDR3 protein gets one entry after TCRdb re-called the 5' RACE reads with MiXCR. The data show about 630,000 distinct CDR3 sequences, with about 12% seen just once and about 15% held by the top ten. The sample in question was PBMCs, obtained on the day of the yellow fever booster vaccination. These receptors all stem from a man under 40 who received the YFV17D yellow fever vaccine. Each CDR3 is given with its conserved first and last residue. Each record gives: V gene, D gene, clone size, J gene, CDR3 DNA, CDR3 protein. A D gene is named only where the DNA matches it firmly. The size entry is marked missing in some rows and otherwise reads once, few, many or a size class.

TRBV24-1	-	-	TRBJ2-1	TGTGCCACCAGTGATTTGCAGGGTGGGGTTGAGCAGTTCTTC	CATSDLQGGVEQFF
TRBV29-1	-	-	TRBJ1-2	TGCAGTGCTCGAGGTAGCGCTCCCTATGGCTACACCTTC	CSARGSAPYGYTF
TRBV6-1	-	-	TRBJ2-5	TGTGCCAGCAGCCAGGACTACAGTGAGACCCAGTACTTC	CASSQDYSETQYF
TRBV20-1	-	few	TRBJ1-2	TGCAGTGCTAGTGTCCTAGACTATGGCTACACCTTC	CSASVLDYGYTF
TRBV15	TRBD2	many	TRBJ2-3	TGTGCCACCAGCAGAGTCGGGTACGGGAGGGGCCCCACAGATACGCAGTATTTT	CATSRVGYGRGPTDTQYF
TRBV15	-	few	TRBJ2-3	TGTGCCACCGGGTGGGCGACAGATACGCAGTATTTT	CATGWATDTQYF
TRBV7-9	TRBD1	few	TRBJ1-5	TGTGCCAGCAGCTACACGGGACAGCCCAATCAGCCCCAGCATTTT	CASSYTGQPNQPQHF
TRBV18	-	few	TRBJ1-1	TGTGCCAGTTCTCACAGGAGGGACACTGAAGCTTTCTTT	CASSHRRDTEAFF
TRBV12-3/TRBV12-4	TRBD1	-	TRBJ1-1	TGTGCCAGCAGTTCCGGGACAGGGGAGCCTGAAGCTTTCTTT	CASSSGTGEPEAFF
TRBV6-2/TRBV6-3	TRBD2	few	TRBJ2-1	TGTGCCAGCAGAAAGCCTAGCGGGAGGTCCCACAATGAGCAGTTCTTC	CASRKPSGRSHNEQFF
TRBV7-9	-	few	TRBJ2-6	TGTGCCAGCAGCTTAGACACAGGAGCCGGGGCCAACGTCCTGACTTTC	CASSLDTGAGANVLTF
TRBV19	TRBD2	-	TRBJ2-1	TGTGCCAGTAGTAAGACTAGCGGGAGTAGGGACAATGAGCAGTTCTTC	CASSKTSGSRDNEQFF
TRBV5-6	TRBD2	few	TRBJ2-3	TGTGCCAGCAGCTCAACCGGGACTAGCCGCACAGATACGCAGTATTTT	CASSSTGTSRTDTQYF
TRBV5-1	-	-	TRBJ1-2	TGCGCCAGCAGCTTAGACTCTGATCCGGGACTCATCACCTTC	CASSLDSDPGLITF
TRBV6-2/TRBV6-3	-	-	TRBJ2-1	TGTGCCAGCAGTTATATCGGCCGGTTTGTGGGAGCAGAACTAAATGAGCAGTTCTTC	CASSYIGRFVGAELNEQFF
TRBV5-1	TRBD1	-	TRBJ2-7	TGCGCCAGCAGCTTGGAACCAATGGGACAGGGACCCTACGAGCAGTACTTC	CASSLEPMGQGPYEQYF
TRBV12-3/TRBV12-4	-	-	TRBJ2-5	TGTGCCAGCAGTTTTGTCCTGGCAGGGCAAGAGACCCAGTACTTC	CASSFVLAGQETQYF
TRBV18	-	-	TRBJ2-7	TGTGCCAGCTCACCAGTGGGGGACACCGCCTACGAGCAGTACTTC	CASSPVGDTAYEQYF
TRBV3-1	-	-	TRBJ1-3	TGTGCCAGCAGCCAAGAGGGCACCAGGGGCTTAAGAAACACCATATATTTT	CASSQEGTRGLRNTIYF
TRBV20-1	-	-	TRBJ2-1	TGCAGTGCTAGGTCGCGGGGAAAAACCCGGGGTGAGCAGTTCTTC	CSARSRGKTRGEQFF
TRBV12-3/TRBV12-4	TRBD2	few	TRBJ2-2	TGTGCCAGCAGTCGGACTAGCGGGACGTGGACCGGGGAGCTGTTTTTT	CASSRTSGTWTGELFF
TRBV30	-	few	TRBJ2-7	TGTGCCTGGAGTGGGTTAAAAGGGACGGCCTACGAGCAGTACTTC	CAWSGLKGTAYEQYF
TRBV5-1	TRBD2	-	TRBJ2-3	TGCGCCAGCAGCAGGACTAGCGGGAGGGCTGGCACAGATACGCAGTATTTT	CASSRTSGRAGTDTQYF
TRBV29-1	-	-	TRBJ2-3	TGCAGCGTTGACGTACAGTCCCTGCAGTATTTT	CSVDVQSLQYF
TRBV3-1	-	-	TRBJ2-7	TGTGCCAGCAGCCCTATAGCAGGGAACGAGCAGTACTTC	CASSPIAGNEQYF
TRBV20-1	TRBD1	-	TRBJ2-5	TGCAGTGCTAGCGAAAACAGGGGGCTCAGTGAGACCCAGTACTTC	CSASENRGLSETQYF
TRBV14	TRBD1	few	TRBJ1-5	TGTGCCAGCAGCCAAGAGTGCAGGGGGGAACATAGCAATCAGCCCCAGCATTTT	CASSQECRGEHSNQPQHF
TRBV19	TRBD1	many	TRBJ2-1	TGTGCCAGTAGTGGGGGACAGACCTACAATGAGCAGTTCTTC	CASSGGQTYNEQFF
TRBV28	TRBD2	-	TRBJ2-5	TGTGCCAGCACCACCGCGGGGGGTCGGGAGACCCAGTACTTC	CASTTAGGRETQYF
TRBV29-1	-	-	TRBJ2-3	TGCAGCGTTGATGGCGGGGATGGGGGCACAGATACGCAGTATTTT	CSVDGGDGGTDTQYF
TRBV12-3/TRBV12-4	-	-	TRBJ2-1	TGTGCCAGCAACGGAGGAGCGGATACCTACAATGAGCAGTTCTTC	CASNGGADTYNEQFF
TRBV12-3/TRBV12-4	-	few	TRBJ2-3	TGTGCCAGCAGTTTCATCGGACGTAGCACAGATACGCAGTATTTT	CASSFIGRSTDTQYF
TRBV3-1	-	few	TRBJ2-2	TGTGCCAGCAGCCCCCCCAGCGGGGAGCTGTTTTTT	CASSPPSGELFF
TRBV7-9	TRBD1	few	TRBJ2-7	TGTGCCAGCAGCTACAACAGGGGGTCGGGGTACGAGCAGTACTTC	CASSYNRGSGYEQYF
TRBV9	-	-	TRBJ1-2	TGTGCCAGCAGCGTAGGGCGGACTAACTATGGCTACACCTTC	CASSVGRTNYGYTF
TRBV5-4	TRBD2	-	TRBJ2-3	TGTGCCAGCAGCGGTGGCCGACTAGCGGGAACAGATACGCAGTATTTT	CASSGGRLAGTDTQYF
TRBV6-2/TRBV6-3	TRBD2	few	TRBJ2-7	TGTGCCAGCAGCGGACTAGCGGGAGCTCTAGAGCAGTACTTC	CASSGLAGALEQYF
TRBV3-1	-	few	TRBJ2-5	TGTGCCAGCAGCCAAGTTGGCCAGCACCAAGAGACCCAGTACTTC	CASSQVGQHQETQYF
TRBV20-1	-	-	TRBJ2-3	TGCAGTGCTAACGGCGGCACCTTTAGCACAGATACGCAGTATTTT	CSANGGTFSTDTQYF
TRBV12-3/TRBV12-4	-	-	TRBJ2-7	TGTGCCAGCGCCACCAGGATATCAGGGTCGCACGAGCAGTACTTC	CASATRISGSHEQYF
TRBV7-8	-	many	TRBJ2-7	TGTGCCAGCCGACAAGGTGGCTACGAGCAGTACTTC	CASRQGGYEQYF
TRBV5-1	-	-	TRBJ2-3	TGCGCCAGCAACCCCGGGGTAGCAGATACGCAGTATTTT	CASNPGVADTQYF
TRBV29-1	-	-	TRBJ2-3	TGCAGCGTTGGGGGGCGGGGAGGGGATCCCACAGATACGCAGTATTTT	CSVGGRGGDPTDTQYF
TRBV6-5	-	-	TRBJ2-3	TGTGCCAGCAGTTCGGGACTTTCTACGCAGTATTTT	CASSSGLSTQYF
TRBV28	TRBD1	-	TRBJ2-3	TGTGCCAGGACCCAAGCGGGGACAGGGGGCCATGGCGGCACAGATACGCAGTATTTT	CARTQAGTGGHGGTDTQYF
TRBV21-1	-	-	TRBJ2-5	TGTGCCAGCAGCCGCCCGGAGACCCAGTACTTC	CASSRPETQYF
TRBV29-1	-	-	TRBJ2-5	TGCAGCTTCTCAGGGGAAGAGACCCAGTACTTC	CSFSGEETQYF
TRBV3-1	TRBD1	few	TRBJ1-6	TGTGCCAGCAGCCAAGAATTGGGGACAGTAGCTTCACCCCTCCACTTT	CASSQELGTVASPLHF
TRBV12-3/TRBV12-4	-	once	TRBJ1-2	-	CASSFGDGGNYGYTF
TRBV5-1	TRBD2	-	TRBJ2-7	TGCGCCAGCAGCCCCACTAGCGAGGCCTACGAGCAGTACTTC	CASSPTSEAYEQYF
TRBV13	-	-	TRBJ2-5	TGTGCCAGCAGCTGGAAAAGCGGGTCAGGGGAGACCCAGTACTTC	CASSWKSGSGETQYF
TRBV29-1	-	-	TRBJ1-1	TGCAGCGTTGAAAGGCAGGGAAGTAAAGCTTTCTTT	CSVERQGSKAFF
TRBV30	-	-	TRBJ1-5	TGTGCCTGGAGTACACAGAATCAGCCCCAGCATTTT	CAWSTQNQPQHF
TRBV12-3/TRBV12-4	-	few	TRBJ1-2	TGTGCCAGCAATTTGGGGGAGGGCTATGGCTACACCTTC	CASNLGEGYGYTF
TRBV12-3/TRBV12-4	TRBD2	few	TRBJ2-5	TGTGCCAGCAGTCCGGGGGGAGGCGCGGGGGAGACCCAGTACTTC	CASSPGGGAGETQYF